This T cell receptor beta chain stems from a study of blood T cell repertoires in COVID-19. Across the study: Samples representing acute and convalescent COVID-19 were sourced from the United States, Italy and Spain. The cDNA or gDNA used as material had been derived from T cells, B-cell-depleted T cells, or PBMCs.

In the study's own analysis: Amplification from reference gene primers served as the basis for estimated nucleated cell counts. Here immunoSEQ multiplex PCR was the method, and the copy in TCRdb shows in-frame clones only, minus some. The DNA gave D and trimming, while V, J and clone size come from that table. Altogether 88,000 or so clones are present, around nine tenths being singletons, with the ten largest covering about 7.7%. The germline gives CDR1 SGHDT, CDR2 YYEEEE. V dropped 4 bases and J dropped 4; count of bases not matched to a gene: 7. The CDR3 length is 15 residues. Sequencing was performed on peripheral blood. The TCR was taken from a man in his sixties with acute or convalescent COVID-19. The chain links TRBV5-6 to TRBJ1-1; 10 nucleotides line up with TRBD1. The CDR3 region has the DNA TGTGCCAGCAGCATAGGGACAGGGGCGTTCACTGAAGCTTTCTTT. Protein: CASSIGTGAFTEAFF.